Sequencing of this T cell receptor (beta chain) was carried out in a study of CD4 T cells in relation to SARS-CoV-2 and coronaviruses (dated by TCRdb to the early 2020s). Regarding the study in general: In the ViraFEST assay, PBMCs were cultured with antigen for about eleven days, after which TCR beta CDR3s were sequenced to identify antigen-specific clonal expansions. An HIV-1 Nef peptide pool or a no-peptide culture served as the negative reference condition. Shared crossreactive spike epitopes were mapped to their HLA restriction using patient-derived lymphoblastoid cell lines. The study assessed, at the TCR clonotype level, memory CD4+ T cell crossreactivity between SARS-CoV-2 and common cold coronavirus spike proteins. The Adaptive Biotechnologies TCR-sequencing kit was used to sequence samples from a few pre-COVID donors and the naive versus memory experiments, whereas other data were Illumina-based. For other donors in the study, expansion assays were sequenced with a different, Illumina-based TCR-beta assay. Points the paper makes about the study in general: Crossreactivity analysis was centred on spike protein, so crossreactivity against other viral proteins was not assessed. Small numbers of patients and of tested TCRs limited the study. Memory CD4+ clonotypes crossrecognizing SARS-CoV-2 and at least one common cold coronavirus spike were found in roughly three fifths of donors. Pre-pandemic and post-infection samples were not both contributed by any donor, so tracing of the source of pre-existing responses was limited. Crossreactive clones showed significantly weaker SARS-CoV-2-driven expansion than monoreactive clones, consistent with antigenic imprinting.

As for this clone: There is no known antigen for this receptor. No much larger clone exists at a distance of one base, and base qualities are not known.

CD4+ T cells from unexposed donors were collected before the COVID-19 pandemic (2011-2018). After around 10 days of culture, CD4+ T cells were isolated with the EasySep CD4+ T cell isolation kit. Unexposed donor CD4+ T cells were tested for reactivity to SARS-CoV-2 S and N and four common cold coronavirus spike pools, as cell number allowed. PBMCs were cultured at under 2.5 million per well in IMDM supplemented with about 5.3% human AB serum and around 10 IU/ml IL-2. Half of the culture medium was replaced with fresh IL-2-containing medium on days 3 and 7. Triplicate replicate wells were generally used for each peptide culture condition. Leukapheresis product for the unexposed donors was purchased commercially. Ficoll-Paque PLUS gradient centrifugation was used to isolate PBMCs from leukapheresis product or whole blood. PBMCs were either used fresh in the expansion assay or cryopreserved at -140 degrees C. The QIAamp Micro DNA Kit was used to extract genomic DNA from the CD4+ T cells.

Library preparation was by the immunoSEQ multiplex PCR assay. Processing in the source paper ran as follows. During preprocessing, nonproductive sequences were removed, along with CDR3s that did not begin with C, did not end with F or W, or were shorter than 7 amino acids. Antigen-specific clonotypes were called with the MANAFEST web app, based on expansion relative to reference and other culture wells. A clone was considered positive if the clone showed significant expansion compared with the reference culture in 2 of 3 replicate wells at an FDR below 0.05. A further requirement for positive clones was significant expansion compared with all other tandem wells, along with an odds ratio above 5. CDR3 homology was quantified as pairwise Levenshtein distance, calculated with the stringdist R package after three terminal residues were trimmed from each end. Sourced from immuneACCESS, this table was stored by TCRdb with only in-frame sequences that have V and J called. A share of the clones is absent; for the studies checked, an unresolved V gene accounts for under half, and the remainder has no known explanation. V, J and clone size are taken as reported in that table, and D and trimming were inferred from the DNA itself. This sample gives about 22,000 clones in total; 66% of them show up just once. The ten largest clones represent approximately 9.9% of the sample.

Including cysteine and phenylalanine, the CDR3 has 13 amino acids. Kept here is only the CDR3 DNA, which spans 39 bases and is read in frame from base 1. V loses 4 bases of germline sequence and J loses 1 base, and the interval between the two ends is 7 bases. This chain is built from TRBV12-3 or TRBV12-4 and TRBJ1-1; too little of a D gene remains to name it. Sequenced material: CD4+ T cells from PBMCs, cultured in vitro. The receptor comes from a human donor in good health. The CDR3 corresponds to CASSSLRNTEAFF. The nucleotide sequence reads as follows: TGTGCCAGCAGTTCCCTCAGGAACACTGAAGCTTTCTTT.